This T cell receptor (beta chain) was recovered during a study of T cells in localized non-small cell lung cancer. The assay was immunoSEQ multiplex PCR, and TCRdb's table has in-frame clones only and misses some. The sample records about 23,000 clones, 75% to 95% being singletons. Trimming at V came to 2 bases and at J to 4 bases, leaving 2 bases not matched to a gene. In germline, CDR1 is SGDLS, CDR2 YYNGEE. CDR3 length: 13 residues. Source: peripheral blood, taken before any cancer treatment. The chain recombines TRBV9 with TRBJ1-2; 7 positions match TRBD1. This clonotype originated in a woman aged 40-69 years with stage I lung adenocarcinoma. The CDR3 loop reads CASSVGQRYGYTF. As DNA, the CDR3 is TGTGCCAGCAGCGTGGGACAGCGCTATGGCTACACCTTC. Combining the CDR3 with reference TRBV9 and TRBJ1-2 gives the whole variable domain DSGVTQTPKHLITATGQRVTLRCSPRSGDLSVYWYQQSLDQGLQFLIQYYNGEERAKGNILERFSAQQFPDLHSELNLSSLELGDSALYFCASSVGQRYGYTFGSGTRLTVV.